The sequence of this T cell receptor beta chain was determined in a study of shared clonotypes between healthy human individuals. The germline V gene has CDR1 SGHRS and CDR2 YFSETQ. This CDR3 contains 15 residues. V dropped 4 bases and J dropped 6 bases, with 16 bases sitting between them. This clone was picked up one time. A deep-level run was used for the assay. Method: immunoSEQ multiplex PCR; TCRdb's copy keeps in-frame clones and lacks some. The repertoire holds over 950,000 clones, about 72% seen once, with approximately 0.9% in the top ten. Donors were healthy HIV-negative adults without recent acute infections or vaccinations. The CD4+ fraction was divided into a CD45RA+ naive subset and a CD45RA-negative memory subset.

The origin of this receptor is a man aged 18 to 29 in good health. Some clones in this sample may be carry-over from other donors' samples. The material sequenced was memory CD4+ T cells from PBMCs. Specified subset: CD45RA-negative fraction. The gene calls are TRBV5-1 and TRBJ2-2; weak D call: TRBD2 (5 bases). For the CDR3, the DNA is TGCGCCAGCAGCCCCATCACCGCGGGCGCCGGGGAGCTGTTTTTT. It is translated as CASSPITAGAGELFF.